Described below is a single TCR beta chain sequence and its context. Its antigen is as yet unknown. Using genomic DNA as the template, TCR beta VDJ and CDR3 profiling was carried out. TCRdb fed the reads into MiXCR, producing one record per CDR3 protein. The sample consists of 160,000 or so distinct CDR3 sequences, more than 40% of them appearing once. These data come from a study of CD8+CD57+ T cells in acquired aplastic anemia. Overall study: Sorted CD4+ and CD8+ cells yielded roughly 3.1 ug of DNA on average.

Only patients with CD8+CD57+ cell expansion on flow cytometry were chosen for sequencing. General study results and limits: Almost 30 sequences, all CD8+ CDR3, were shared between patients and controls.

Per the germline V gene, CDR1 is LGHNA and CDR2 is YSLEER. The CDR3 loop spans 19 amino acids. Germline trimming cut 1 base from V and 0 bases from J; bases unmatched to any gene: 6. The sample comprised sorted CD4+, CD8+, or CD8+CD57+ T cells (not recorded which) from PBMCs. The receptor's source is a human donor with aplastic anemia. The chain employs TRBV4-3 and TRBJ2-1; 13 nucleotides agree with TRBD2. CDR3 coding DNA: TGCGCCAGCAGCCAAGGAGGGACTAGCGGGATAAGCTCCTACAATGAGCAGTTCTTC. Translating it yields CASSQGGTSGISSYNEQFF.